The next 17 T cell receptor beta chains were all read from a single sample in a study of cytomegalovirus exposure and HLA in healthy donors. PCR used 60 Vbeta primers and 13 Jbeta primers. TCRdb keeps only in-frame clones here, not all; method: immunoSEQ multiplex PCR. The table lists 130,000 to 150,000 clones, approximately 83% of them singletons. Input material: PBMCs. Receptors were obtained from a woman in her 40s in good health and CMV-seronegative.

In DNA form, the CDR3 reads TGTGCCAGCAGTGAAGGGCGGCTACAAGAGACCCAGTACTTC. As protein: CASSEGRLQETQYF. The J gene is TRBJ2-5, the V gene TRBV2; D call uncertain. The CDR3 covers 14 residues. CDR1 is SNHLY and CDR2 is FYNNEI in the germline V gene. Trimming cost V 1 base and J 2 bases, with 8 bases left between them.

The V and J genes are TRBV4-2 and TRBJ1-4, with TRBD1 matching over 9 bases. The V gene's germline CDR1 is LGHNA and CDR2 YNFKEQ. This CDR3 is built from 14 residues. V was pared by 4 bases and J by 5 bases, with 2 bases of the junction left unmatched. The CDR3 protein is CASSPGQGNEKLFF. For the CDR3, the DNA is TGTGCCAGCAGCCCCGGACAGGGGAATGAAAAACTGTTTTTT.

The V and J genes are TRBV11-2 and TRBJ1-2, with D hard to call. Trimming pared 1 base from V and 0 bases from J, leaving 12 bases between. This CDR3 is built from 16 residues. Germline V gene data show CDR1 as SGHAT and CDR2 as FQNNGV. The CDR3 reads CASSLGPGGANYGYTF. The CDR3 nucleotides read TGTGCCAGCAGCTTAGGTCCGGGAGGTGCTAACTATGGCTACACCTTC.

The chain couples TRBV12-2 to TRBJ2-1; TRBD2 was called by the table and not checked on the DNA. TRBV12-2 is labeled a pseudogene. The CDR3 is made up of 15 amino acids. In DNA, the CDR3 is TGTGCAAGTCGCTTATTAGCGGGAGCCTCGAATGAGCAGTTCTTC. This codes for CASRLLAGASNEQFF.

The chain links TRBV7-8 to TRBJ2-1, with D perhaps matching TRBD2 (7 bases). This CDR3 has 15 amino acids. Germline CDR1 SGHVS, CDR2 FQNEAQ. V gave up 6 bases and J gave up 7 bases, with 19 bases separating them. CDR3 in DNA: TGTGCCAGCAGGGGGGGCGGGAGTTTGGGGAATGAGCAGTTCTTC. This codes for CASRGGGSLGNEQFF. The variable domain in full, with the rest retrieved from reference TRBV7-8 and TRBJ2-1, is GAGVSQSPRYKVAKRGQDVALRCDPISGHVSLFWYQQALGQGPEFLTYFQNEAQLDKSGLPSDRFFAERPEGSVSTLKIQRTQQEDSAVYLCASRGGGSLGNEQFFGPGTRLTVL.

The chain employs TRBV27 and TRBJ1-5; TRBD1 might be the D (5 bases). The CDR3 runs to 16 residues. Germline lookup yields CDR1 MNHEY and CDR2 SMNVEV (reference sequence). V was clipped by 5 bases and J by 8 bases, with 22 bases between them. The CDR3 DNA follows: TGTGCCAGCAGTGCCTCCGGGACTGGTGGGGTGGAGCCCCAGCATTTT. It encodes CASSASGTGGVEPQHF.

The genes are TRBV19 and TRBJ1-2, with D maybe TRBD1 (6 bases). Trimming took off 5 bases at V and 8 bases at J, with 15 bases between the two ends. Germline-derived CDR1 and CDR2 are LNHDA and SQIVND (reference sequence). This CDR3 has 13 amino acids. CDR3 sequence reads: CASSYRAGDGYTF. The CDR3 nucleotides are TGTGCCAGTAGTTATCGGGCAGGGGACGGCTACACCTTC.

The chain carries TRBV4-1 and TRBJ1-2, with 9 bases matching TRBD1. In germline, CDR1 is MGHRA, CDR2 YSYEKL. The V gene end was trimmed by 0 bases and the J gene end by 3 bases; junction bases not matched to a gene: 11. The CDR3 runs 18 residues. DNA of the CDR3: TGCGCCAGCAGCCAAGATCGAATACAGGGGGCGCGGGACTATGGCTACACCTTC. Its protein product is CASSQDRIQGARDYGYTF.

The V gene is TRBV5-4, the J gene TRBJ2-3, with D perhaps TRBD2 (5 bases). Germline assignment: CDR1 SGHNT and CDR2 YYREEE (reference sequence). This CDR3 spans 14 amino acids. The V end lost 4 bases, the J end lost 4 bases, and 13 bases lay between the germline ends. CDR3 loop: CASSLRTFPDTQYF. In DNA, the CDR3 is TGTGCCAGCAGCCTGCGGACTTTCCCAGATACGCAGTATTTT.

The chain carries TRBV11-2 and TRBJ1-1; 11 bases agree with TRBD1. Germline CDR1 and CDR2: SGHAT and FQNNGV. With 11 bases clipped from V and 5 bases from J, the junction kept 7 bases outside the gene matches. There are 13 residues in the CDR3. CDR3: CAGLRDRGTEAFF. CDR3 coding DNA: TGTGCCGGGCTCCGGGACAGGGGGACTGAAGCTTTCTTT. Looking up the rest from reference TRBV11-2 and TRBJ1-1 gives the full variable domain: EAGVAQSPRYKIIEKRQSVAFWCNPISGHATLYWYQQILGQGPKLLIQFQNNGVVDDSQLPKDRFSAERLKGVDSTLKIQPAKLEDSAVYLCAGLRDRGTEAFFGQGTRLTVV.

This clone was found once. CDR3 coding DNA: TGTGCCAGCAGCATGGGACACGGGGAGACCCAGTACTTC. Its protein product is CASSMGHGETQYF. This rearrangement joins TRBV7-2 to TRBJ2-5; tentative D call: TRBD1 (6 bases). Trimming took 5 bases from V and 5 from J, leaving 12 bases between them. The CDR3 has 13 residues. The germline V gene encodes CDR1 SGHTA and CDR2 FQGNSA.

V usage is TRBV5-4 and J usage is TRBJ1-1; D may be TRBD1 (5 bases). V was cut by 3 bases and J by 4 bases, with 19 bases left in between. CDR1 is SGHNT, CDR2 YYREEE, per germline (reference sequence). The CDR3 has 16 amino acids. For the CDR3, the DNA is TGTGCCAGCAGCTCCGCAACGGGGGGTGGGACCACTGAAGCTTTCTTT. As protein: CASSSATGGGTTEAFF.

This clone occurred once. V and J are TRBV28 and TRBJ2-2, with 10 nucleotides matching TRBD2. CDR3 length equals 19 residues. V shed 2 bases, J shed 5 bases, and the junction held 14 bases outside the gene matches. Germline values: CDR1 MDHEN, CDR2 SYDVKM. The CDR3 DNA reads TGTGCCAGCAGTTTAATCCCAGCGGGGGGGCCTATGGGGACCGGGGAGCTGTTTTTT. The encoded protein is CASSLIPAGGPMGTGELFF.

This clone was observed once. The chain recombines TRBV6-1 with TRBJ1-5; D perhaps matches TRBD1 (5 bases). Looked up from germline, CDR1 is MNHNS and CDR2 is SASEGT. CDR3 size: 14 residues. The V gene lost 5 bases and the J gene lost 2 bases, with 10 bases spanning the gap. In nucleotides, the CDR3 is TGTGCCAGCAGTCTTTGGGGGGGCAATCAGCCCCAGCATTTT. Residues: CASSLWGGNQPQHF.

This sequence joins TRBV2 and TRBJ2-3; 16 bases fit TRBD2. CDR3 length: 21 amino acids. CDR1 and CDR2 (germline): SNHLY, FYNNEI. V trimming: 5 bases; J trimming: 4 bases; junction bases outside the gene matches: 18. CDR3 region: CASSTTPGLAGGHKVADTQYF. CDR3 bases: TGTGCCAGCAGTACTACCCCGGGACTAGCGGGGGGGCATAAGGTGGCAGATACGCAGTATTTT.

The chain is built from TRBV10-1 and TRBJ2-5, with 9 bases lining up with TRBD1. The V gene's germline CDR1 is WNHNN and CDR2 SYGVQD (reference sequence). This CDR3 is built from 16 residues. Unmatched junction bases numbered 4, after V lost 2 bases and J lost 0 bases. Written as DNA, the CDR3 is TGCGCCAGCAGTGAGGCCGGGACAGGGAACCAAGAGACCCAGTACTTC. This gives the protein CASSEAGTGNQETQYF.

Here the CDR3 DNA reads TGCAGTGCCCCACCAGGGAATGGCTACACCTTC. This sequence encodes CSAPPGNGYTF. The chain combines TRBV20-1 with TRBJ1-2; D might be TRBD1 (5 bases). Germline values: CDR1 DFQATT, CDR2 SNEGSKA (reference sequence). The CDR3 is made up of 11 amino acids. Between the trimmed V and J ends, which lost 6 bases and 6 bases, there was a span of 11 bases.